The clone carrying this T cell receptor beta chain occurred once. Its antigen is still unknown. The length of the CDR3 is 15 residues. Sample-barcoded 5' priming and a J-beta primer mix drove a second PCR of about 6 to 11 cycles. From the 5' RACE reads, TCRdb called clonotypes with MiXCR, one entry per CDR3 protein. Among about 1 million distinct CDR3 sequences listed, 20% to 25% were seen once. Isolated PBMCs totaled at least 7 million in each sample. The sample is drawn from a study of blood T cells in healthy people across ages. Study conclusions and caveats: Naive and antigen-experienced cells were not separated, limiting conclusive comparison.

The same data also went into a second study, on T cells of mothers and their children. From that study: Over 8 million TCR beta CDR3 reads were obtained from each mother, and roughly 2.9 million from each child.

The receptor was isolated from a girl aged 2-10 years in good health. This chain joins TRBV21-1 and TRBJ2-7. TRBV21-1 is a pseudogene segment. Sequencing was carried out using blood. The CDR3 loop is CASSKGRDKGYEQYF. CDR3 bases: TGTGCCAGCAGCAAAGGGCGGGATAAGGGCTACGAGCAGTACTTC.